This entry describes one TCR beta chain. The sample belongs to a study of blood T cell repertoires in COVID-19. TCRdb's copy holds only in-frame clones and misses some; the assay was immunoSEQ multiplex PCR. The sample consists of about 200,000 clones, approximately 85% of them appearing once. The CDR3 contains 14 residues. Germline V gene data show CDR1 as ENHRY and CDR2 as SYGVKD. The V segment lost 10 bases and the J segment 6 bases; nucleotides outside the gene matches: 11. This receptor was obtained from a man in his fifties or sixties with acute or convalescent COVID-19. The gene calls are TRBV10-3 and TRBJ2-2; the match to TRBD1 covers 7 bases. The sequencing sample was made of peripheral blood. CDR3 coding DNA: TGTGCCAGTGAGTTGACAGGGCAGGCCGGGGAGCTGTTTTTT. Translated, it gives CASELTGQAGELFF.